Below are 29 T cell receptor beta chains sequenced from a single sample in a study of blood T cell repertoires in COVID-19. Clones were sequenced by immunoSEQ multiplex PCR, and TCRdb holds only the in-frame ones, with some missing. The data contain about 140,000 clones, about four fifths of them singletons. The material sequenced was peripheral blood. The receptors here all came from a human donor in a cohort sampled during active COVID-19.

The chain links TRBV19 to TRBJ1-2; D is uncertain. V was cut by 8 bases and J by 3 bases, with 7 bases left in between. Germline V gene data show CDR1 as LNHDA and CDR2 as SQIVND (reference sequence). CDR3 length: 11 residues. The CDR3 loop is CASERDYGYTF. CDR3 DNA sequence: TGTGCCAGTGAGAGGGACTATGGCTACACCTTC.

V gene TRBV21-1 combines with J gene TRBJ2-6; TRBD2 is the table's D call, not checked against the DNA. TRBV21-1 is a pseudogene segment. The CDR3 has 20 amino acids. For the CDR3, the DNA is TGTGCCAGCAGCACGGCGACTAAACCCTCACGGATTCCTGGGGCCAACGTCCTGACTTTC. Encoded protein: CASSTATKPSRIPGANVLTF.

This clone turned up a few times. V and J are TRBV19 and TRBJ1-3; no clear D gene. The CDR3 length is 13 residues. Germline CDR1 reads LNHDA; CDR2 reads SQIVND (reference sequence). Trimming cost V 9 bases and J 0 bases, with 9 bases left between them. Here the CDR3 DNA reads TGTGCCAGCGCAGACACCTCTGGAAACACCATATATTTT. It yields the protein CASADTSGNTIYF.

Remarks on this clone: The same CDR3 is also encoded by other DNA sequences in this sample. The chain combines TRBV5-1 with TRBJ1-1; perhaps TRBD1 as D (6 bases). The CDR3 covers 14 residues. Germline lookup yields CDR1 SGHRS and CDR2 YFSETQ. V lost 4 bases, J lost 1 base, and 11 bases lay in between. CDR3 in amino acids: CASSRTVANTEAFF. For the CDR3, the DNA is TGCGCCAGCAGCCGGACAGTAGCGAACACTGAAGCTTTCTTT.

The V call is TRBV5-1, the J call TRBJ1-2, with D tentatively TRBD1 (5 bases). The CDR3 consists of 13 residues. Germline CDR1 and CDR2: SGHRS and YFSETQ. V lost 4 bases, J lost 4 bases, and 11 bases lay in between. The CDR3 here is CASSPDRTYGYTF. The DNA for the CDR3 is TGCGCCAGCAGCCCCGACAGAACCTATGGCTACACCTTC.

CDR3 nucleotide sequence: TGTGCCAGCAGCAAACAAGGGGGTACCGCCTACGAGCAGTACTTC. This translates into CASSKQGGTAYEQYF. V gene TRBV5-5 combines with J gene TRBJ2-7; the D gene is possibly TRBD1 (6 bases). V was cut by 4 bases and J by 2 bases, with 16 bases left in between. CDR1 and CDR2 (germline): SGHKS, YYEKEE (reference sequence). This CDR3 is 15 amino acids long. The full variable domain, with the rest looked up from reference TRBV5-5 and TRBJ2-7, is DAGVTQSPTHLIKTRGQQVTLRCSPISGHKSVSWYQQVLGQGPQFIFQYYEKEERGRGNFPDRFSARQFPNYSSELNVNALLLGDSALYLCASSKQGGTAYEQYFGPGTRLTVT.

This clone is a singleton in its sample. CDR3 DNA sequence: TGTGCCAGCAGCCCCGGGACAGGGGCAGGCAATGAGCAGTTCTTC. The encoded protein is CASSPGTGAGNEQFF. The V call is TRBV14, the J call TRBJ2-1; the match to TRBD1 covers 10 bases. CDR3 length: 15 residues. CDR1 and CDR2 (germline): SGHDN, FVKESK. V was clipped by 4 bases and J by 6 bases; unmatched bases: 6.

This chain links TRBV5-1 with TRBJ1-6, with D maybe TRBD1 (5 bases). The germline V gene has CDR1 SGHRS and CDR2 YFSETQ. The V end was cut by 3 bases, the J end by 10 bases, with 17 bases between. The CDR3 consists of 15 residues. The CDR3, as DNA: TGCGCCAGCAGCTCCCGGGACTTCGGAGGGTCACCCCTCCACTTT. Its protein product is CASSSRDFGGSPLHF.

The chain carries TRBV2 and TRBJ2-1; D is possibly TRBD1 (5 bases). CDR3 length equals 15 residues. The germline V and J ends were trimmed by 2 bases and 0 bases, with 8 bases remaining between them. From germline, CDR1 is SNHLY and CDR2 FYNNEI. The CDR3 nucleotides read TGTGCCAGCAGTGAAAGACAGAACTCCTACAATGAGCAGTTCTTC. It codes for CASSERQNSYNEQFF.

The rearrangement joins TRBV6-5 to TRBJ1-4; D remains unclear. Germline CDR1 is MNHEY and CDR2 is SVGAGI. CDR3 size: 14 residues. Trimming cost V 5 bases and J 0 bases, with 7 bases left between them. CDR3 bases: TGTGCCAGCAGTCCCAGTACAACTAATGAAAAACTGTTTTTT. It yields the protein CASSPSTTNEKLFF.

The chain has TRBV3-1 (or the pseudogene TRBV3-2) and TRBJ1-2; weak D call: TRBD1 (5 bases). CDR1 is LGHDT, CDR2 YNNKEL, per germline (reference sequence). This CDR3 spans 14 amino acids. V dropped 3 bases and J dropped 4 bases, with 12 bases sitting between them. Here the CDR3 reads CASSQSQGIYGYTF. The CDR3 bases are TGTGCCAGCAGCCAGTCTCAGGGTATCTATGGCTACACCTTC.

CDR3 residues: CASSLEGAPNEKLFF. In DNA form, the CDR3 reads TGTGCCAGCAGCTTAGAGGGGGCCCCTAATGAAAAACTGTTTTTT. The V and J genes are TRBV11-2 and TRBJ1-4; a possible D gene is TRBD1 (6 bases). The V and J ends lost 0 bases and 3 bases respectively, with 8 bases between them. Germline CDR1 SGHAT, CDR2 FQNNGV. The CDR3 spans 15 residues.

The sample holds one count of this clone. The CDR3 DNA is TGTGCCAGCAGCCAGACCAGGGCCTATGGCTACACCTTC. Translation: CASSQTRAYGYTF. The rearrangement joins TRBV5-4 to TRBJ1-2, with a tentative D call TRBD1 (5 bases). Germline CDR1 and CDR2: SGHNT and YYREEE (reference sequence). The ends were cut back, 4 bases at V and 4 bases at J, with 11 bases in the middle. The CDR3 consists of 13 residues.

The V call is TRBV29-1, the J call TRBJ2-7, with D possibly matching TRBD2 (6 bases). V was pared by 2 bases and J by 9 bases, with 14 bases between. Germline V gives CDR1 SQVTM, CDR2 ANQGSEA. The length of the CDR3 is 12 residues. The CDR3 reads CSVELARIGQYF. In nucleotides, the CDR3 is TGCAGCGTTGAACTAGCGAGGATTGGGCAGTACTTC.

This clone has only a few counts. The genes are TRBV25-1 and TRBJ2-1, with D possibly being TRBD1 (6 bases). This CDR3 has 15 amino acids. V dropped 8 bases and J dropped 4 bases, with 18 bases sitting between them. Per germline, CDR1 MGHDK and CDR2 SYGVNS. The CDR3 region has the DNA TGTGCCAGCGGACCTGGGGGCCATAGTTACAATGAGCAGTTCTTC. This sequence encodes CASGPGGHSYNEQFF.

The V call is TRBV28, the J call TRBJ2-7; a possible D gene is TRBD2 (6 bases). Germline-derived CDR1 and CDR2 are MDHEN and SYDVKM. There are 13 residues in the CDR3. V shed 8 bases and J shed 5 bases, with 16 bases lying between them. CDR3: CASGGTYRNEQYF. The CDR3 DNA is TGTGCCAGCGGGGGGACCTATAGAAACGAGCAGTACTTC.

CDR3 amino acids: CASSLGASGVTDTQYF. The DNA of the CDR3 is TGTGCCAGCAGCTTAGGGGCTAGCGGTGTCACAGATACGCAGTATTTT. The rearrangement uses TRBV11-2 and TRBJ2-3; the match to TRBD2 covers 7 bases. The CDR3 covers 16 residues. V trimming: 1 base; J trimming: 2 bases; junction bases outside the gene matches: 6. Germline V gene lookup returns CDR1 SGHAT and CDR2 FQNNGV. Supplemented by reference TRBV11-2 and TRBJ2-3, the full variable domain reads EAGVAQSPRYKIIEKRQSVAFWCNPISGHATLYWYQQILGQGPKLLIQFQNNGVVDDSQLPKDRFSAERLKGVDSTLKIQPAKLEDSAVYLCASSLGASGVTDTQYFGPGTRLTVL.

The CDR3 region has the DNA TGCGCCAGCAGCTTCTCAATCCGTCCCGGGACTAGCGGGATAGACCAAGAGACCCAGTACTTC. It translates to CASSFSIRPGTSGIDQETQYF. The rearrangement joins TRBV5-1 to TRBJ2-5; 13 bases fit TRBD2. This CDR3 spans 21 amino acids. The germline CDR1 and CDR2 sequences are SGHRS and YFSETQ. The junction had 16 bases not matched to a gene; V was cut back by 2 bases and J by 0 bases. Looking up the rest from reference TRBV5-1 and TRBJ2-5 gives the full variable domain: KAGVTQTPRYLIKTRGQQVTLSCSPISGHRSVSWYQQTPGQGLQFLFEYFSETQRNKGNFPGRFSGRQFSNSRSEMNVSTLELGDSALYLCASSFSIRPGTSGIDQETQYFGPGTRLLVL.

V gene TRBV29-1 combines with J gene TRBJ1-1; D not resolved. CDR1 SQVTM and CDR2 ANQGSEA come from the germline V gene. V was cut by 4 bases and J by 7 bases, with 16 bases left in between. The CDR3 is 13 amino acids. CDR3 sequence: CSVGAEGDGEAFF. The CDR3 DNA follows: TGCAGCGTTGGGGCTGAGGGCGATGGTGAAGCTTTCTTT.

This chain joins TRBV7-6 and TRBJ1-1; D is uncertain. V lost 7 bases and J 4 bases, leaving 10 bases between the germline ends. CDR1 and CDR2 from the germline V gene are SGHVS and FNYEAQ. This CDR3 is built from 12 residues. DNA of the CDR3: TGTGCCAGCACCCCTGCGGGCACTGAAGCTTTCTTT. Translated: CASTPAGTEAFF.

The chain employs TRBV24-1 and TRBJ2-3; 8 bases agree with TRBD2. CDR3 size: 15 residues. Germline lookup yields CDR1 KGHDR and CDR2 SFDVKD. V lost 2 bases and J lost 3; bases outside the gene matches: 3. The CDR3 region has the DNA TGTGCCACCAGTGATTCGGGCGGGAGGACAGATACGCAGTATTTT. It codes for CATSDSGGRTDTQYF.

The chain carries TRBV19 and TRBJ2-7; weak D call: TRBD2 (5 bases). The CDR3 extends over 13 amino acids. In germline, CDR1 is LNHDA, CDR2 SQIVND (reference sequence). Trimming cost V 8 bases and J 11 bases, with 22 bases left between them. CDR3 coding DNA: TGTGCCAGTGGATTGAAGGGAGTACTTTGGGAGTACTTC. Protein: CASGLKGVLWEYF.

The V gene is TRBV25-1, the J gene TRBJ1-6; 7 bases align to TRBD1. The CDR3 is 15 residues long. CDR1 is MGHDK and CDR2 is SYGVNS in the germline V gene. The V segment lost 4 bases and the J segment 10 bases; nucleotides outside the gene matches: 10. CDR3 amino acids: CASSATGTEMSPLHF. In DNA, the CDR3 is TGTGCCAGCAGTGCCACCGGGACAGAGATGTCACCCCTCCACTTT.

The chain joins TRBV29-1 to TRBJ1-4; possible D gene TRBD1, 5 bases. This CDR3 spans 13 amino acids. Germline V gene sequence: CDR1 SQVTM, CDR2 ANQGSEA. V was trimmed by 6 bases and J by 0 bases, leaving 8 bases between them. The CDR3 nucleotides read TGCAGCGTCCGACAGCCAACTAATGAAAAACTGTTTTTT. This translates into CSVRQPTNEKLFF.

This clone was seen a handful of times. The genes are TRBV5-6 and TRBJ2-7, with D possibly being TRBD2 (7 bases). Germline CDR1 reads SGHDT; CDR2 reads YYEEEE. CDR3 length equals 15 residues. V gave up 0 bases and J gave up 3 bases, with 13 bases separating them. The CDR3 bases are TGTGCCAGCAGCTTGGGGGGAGGGGGGTTCTACGAGCAGTACTTC. Amino acid sequence: CASSLGGGGFYEQYF. The whole variable domain, remainder taken from reference TRBV5-6 and TRBJ2-7, is DAGVTQSPTHLIKTRGQQVTLRCSPKSGHDTVSWYQQALGQGPQFIFQYYEEEERQRGNFPDRFSGHQFPNYSSELNVNALLLGDSALYLCASSLGGGGFYEQYFGPGTRLTVT.

The chain is built from TRBV19 and TRBJ1-6, with D uncertain. The V end was cut by 3 bases, the J end by 0 bases, with 6 bases between. CDR3 length: 15 amino acids. The germline gives CDR1 LNHDA, CDR2 SQIVND (reference sequence). Written as DNA, the CDR3 is TGTGCCAGTAGTATTGTCAACTCCTATAATTCACCCCTCCACTTT. As protein: CASSIVNSYNSPLHF.

This chain links TRBV7-2 with TRBJ2-7, with 7 bases that match TRBD1. The CDR3 loop spans 13 amino acids. The trim removed 3 bases at V and 3 bases at J, leaving 2 bases unmatched. Germline V lookup: CDR1 SGHTA, CDR2 FQGNSA. The CDR3 spells CASSLHRGYEQYF. Written as DNA, the CDR3 is TGTGCCAGCAGCTTGCACAGGGGCTACGAGCAGTACTTC.

The CDR3 region has the DNA TGCAGCGTGCGGGACGCAACTAATGAAAAACTGTTTTTT. This encodes CSVRDATNEKLFF. The V gene is TRBV29-1, the J gene TRBJ1-4, with D maybe TRBD1 (5 bases). Trimming shortened V by 6 bases and J by 0 bases, and 8 bases separated the two germline ends. The CDR3 spans 13 residues. The germline gives CDR1 SQVTM, CDR2 ANQGSEA.

The chain employs TRBV6-6 and TRBJ2-6; D gene ambiguous. The CDR3 covers 15 residues. Trimming left V 6 bases short and J 0 bases short, with 9 bases between. The germline V gene has CDR1 MNHNY and CDR2 SVGAGI (reference sequence). CDR3 protein: CASSSQRSGANVLTF. The DNA for the CDR3 is TGTGCCAGCAGCTCCCAGCGCTCTGGGGCCAACGTCCTGACTTTC.